This T cell receptor (beta chain) originates from a study of T cells in Graves' hyperthyroidism and ophthalmopathy. Study results and caveats: Model output signaled ophthalmopathy a median roughly 6.1 months ahead of onset.

TCR beta CDR3 sequences were amplified from RNA transcripts. In the first-round RT-PCR of the TCR CDR3, the HTBI primer set was used. TCRdb reprocessed the multiplex PCR reads with MiXCR, giving one entry per CDR3 protein. Here the sample spans 500,000 to 600,000 distinct CDR3 sequences, around 50% being singletons. The study excluded patients with uncontrolled infection, other autoimmune disease, pregnancy or lactation. Turning to this clonotype: Its target is not known.

The length of the CDR3 is 15 residues. From germline, CDR1 is SGDLS and CDR2 YYNGEE. Unmatched junction bases numbered 11, after V lost 4 bases and J lost 5 bases. This sequence joins TRBV9 and TRBJ2-7; 8 positions agree with TRBD1. The sequenced material came from peripheral blood or thyroid tissue (not recorded which). This clonotype originated in an adult woman with Graves' disease, either hyperthyroidism or ophthalmopathy (not recorded which). The CDR3, as DNA: TGTGCCAGCAGCCCCAACAGGGGGAATCTGGACGAGCAGTACTTC. Amino acids: CASSPNRGNLDEQYF.